These T cell receptor beta chains were read from a single sample in a study of T cell responses to AZD1222 COVID-19 vaccine. The method was immunoSEQ multiplex PCR; TCRdb's version includes in-frame clones alone and lacks a portion of them. The profile shows some 130,000 clones, over 75% of them singletons. Material: peripheral blood, obtained 28 days after the second dose of the MenACWY control vaccine. These receptors came from an adult who received the MenACWY meningococcal vaccine as a control. Both conserved end residues are part of each CDR3. The D gene is left open where the match is weak. The size entry is marked missing in some rows and otherwise reads once, few, many or a size class.

size,J,D,V,CDR3,DNA
.,TRBJ1-3,TRBD1,TRBV5-1,CASSGGTGVNTIYF,TGCGCCAGCAGCGGCGGGACAGGGGTGAACACCATATATTTT
.,TRBJ2-1,.,TRBV7-3,CASSSGAGQKFF,TGTGCCAGCAGCTCTGGTGCGGGGCAGAAGTTCTTC
.,TRBJ1-2,.,TRBV5-4,CASSLQGRGYTF,TGTGCCAGCAGCTTACAGGGAAGAGGCTACACCTTC
few,TRBJ2-3,.,TRBV5-4,CASSFLDTQYF,TGTGCCAGCAGCTTCCTAGATACGCAGTATTTT
once,TRBJ2-1,.,TRBV5-4,CASSLEYEQFF,TGTGCCAGCAGCTTGGAATATGAGCAGTTCTTC
.,TRBJ2-1,TRBD2,TRBV11-2,CASSPRLAGELLYEQFF,TGTGCCAGCAGCCCCCGACTAGCGGGAGAGCTTTTGTATGAGCAGTTCTTC
.,TRBJ1-6,TRBD1,TRBV27,CASSFAGGYSPLHF,TGTGCCAGCAGTTTTGCAGGGGGGTATTCACCCCTCCACTTT
.,TRBJ1-4,.,TRBV5-1,CASSFSPGTTNEKLFF,TGCGCCAGCAGCTTCTCCCCCGGGACAACTAATGAAAAACTGTTTTTT
once,TRBJ1-1,.,TRBV7-2,CASSLQVLNTEAFF,TGTGCCAGCAGCTTACAGGTATTGAACACTGAAGCTTTCTTT
.,TRBJ1-5,.,TRBV18,CASSLTRLSNQPQHF,TGTGCCAGCTCACTGACAAGGCTTAGCAATCAGCCCCAGCATTTT
.,TRBJ2-6,.,TRBV18,CASSPPDRNLAGANVLTF,TGTGCCAGCTCACCACCGGACCGCAATCTGGCTGGGGCCAACGTCCTGACTTTC
once,TRBJ1-5,.,TRBV6-6,CASSYQGRGGNQPQHF,TGTGCCAGCAGTTACCAAGGACGAGGCGGAAATCAGCCCCAGCATTTT
.,TRBJ2-1,.,TRBV7-2,CASSLTSYNEQFF,TGTGCCAGCAGCTTAACCTCCTACAATGAGCAGTTCTTC
.,TRBJ2-7,TRBD1,TRBV4-1,CASSPGTGRTYEQYF,TGCGCCAGCAGCCCGGGGACAGGCCGAACCTACGAGCAGTACTTC
.,TRBJ2-7,TRBD1,TRBV10-3,CATRDRGSSSYEQYF,TGTGCCACCCGGGACAGGGGCTCGAGCTCCTACGAGCAGTACTTC
.,TRBJ1-6,.,TRBV7-2,CASSRGPSPLHF,TGTGCCAGCAGCCGCGGGCCATCACCCCTCCACTTT
.,TRBJ1-1,.,TRBV7-2,CASSYRASGGSTEAFF,TGTGCCAGCAGCTACCGGGCGTCCGGGGGCAGCACTGAAGCTTTCTTT
.,TRBJ2-1,TRBD2,TRBV7-8,CASSFRRERDEQFF,TGTGCCAGCAGCTTTCGGCGGGAGAGAGATGAGCAGTTCTTC
.,TRBJ1-1,TRBD1,TRBV28,CASSPRQGLGTEAFF,TGTGCCAGCAGTCCGCGACAGGGTCTAGGCACTGAAGCTTTCTTT
.,TRBJ1-6,TRBD1,TRBV7-6,CASSERTGQSYNSPLHF,TGTGCCAGCAGCGAAAGGACGGGACAGTCATATAATTCACCCCTCCACTTT
.,TRBJ1-3,.,TRBV19,CATRGRAGNTIYF,TGTGCCACCCGGGGGAGGGCTGGAAACACCATATATTTT
.,TRBJ1-1,.,TRBV6-2/TRBV6-3,CASSPQRNTEAFF,TGTGCCAGCAGTCCACAGAGAAACACTGAAGCTTTCTTT
once,TRBJ1-6,.,TRBV19,CACAGGYNSPLHF,TGTGCCTGCGCCGGGGGCTATAATTCACCCCTCCACTTT
.,TRBJ2-3,.,TRBV18,CASSRVRSADTQYF,TGTGCCAGCTCACGCGTACGTTCGGCAGATACGCAGTATTTT
.,TRBJ1-1,TRBD1,TRBV28,CASSLIQGQGPNTEAFF,TGTGCCAGCAGTTTAATCCAAGGACAGGGGCCAAACACTGAAGCTTTCTTT
.,TRBJ2-5,.,TRBV11-2,CASSLAPSQGSLETQYF,TGTGCCAGCAGCTTAGCTCCTTCCCAGGGCAGTCTTGAGACCCAGTACTTC
.,TRBJ1-2,TRBD1,TRBV4-2,CASTKGRDRGLSSYGYTF,TGTGCCAGCACTAAAGGTCGGGACAGGGGGTTATCTTCTTATGGCTACACCTTC
few,TRBJ2-3,.,TRBV5-1,CASSSNRGPMPDTQYF,TGCGCCAGCAGCTCCAATCGGGGGCCGATGCCAGATACGCAGTATTTT
.,TRBJ1-1,.,TRBV19,CASSISEVRAFF,TGTGCCAGTAGTATATCGGAAGTCCGAGCTTTCTTT
.,TRBJ2-3,.,TRBV9,CASSLTSGTDTQYF,TGTGCCAGCAGTTTGACTAGTGGCACAGATACGCAGTATTTT
.,TRBJ2-7,.,TRBV6-2/TRBV6-3,CASSNGPNYEQYF,TGTGCCAGCAGCAACGGACCGAACTACGAGCAGTACTTC
.,TRBJ1-4,.,TRBV24-1,CATSDPGTVNEKLFF,TGTGCCACCAGTGATCCCGGGACCGTTAATGAAAAACTGTTTTTT
few,TRBJ2-4,.,TRBV24-1,CATSDRRAGKNIQYF,TGTGCCACCAGTGATAGGCGGGCGGGTAAAAACATTCAGTACTTC
.,TRBJ1-5,.,TRBV2,CASSGQASQPQHF,TGTGCCAGCAGTGGCCAGGCGTCTCAGCCCCAGCATTTT